This T cell receptor (beta chain) was recorded in a study of low-dose radiotherapy and immunotherapy resistance in tumors. About the study: The fractionation for Cohort 1 was 0.5 Gy per fraction every 2 weeks, totaling 6.5 Gy. Individuals in Cohort 2 had 1 Gy per fraction every two weeks, adding up to 13 Gy over 26 weeks.

The time point: before trial treatment. The donors' regimen was nivolumab, ipilimumab, aspirin, low-dose cyclophosphamide and low-dose radiotherapy. Advanced solid tumors without tumor-infiltrating lymphocytes were required for inclusion. Alpha- and beta-chain coverage of first-strand cDNA came from TRAV- and TRBV-specific primers. Over 20 PCR cycles, TCRs were amplified from a constant-region primer and V-primer adapter. In TCRdb, the reads were re-called with MiXCR into one record per CDR3 protein. Of tens of thousands of distinct CDR3 sequences in the sample, roughly 24% are singletons; the top ten hold around 6%. The germline CDR1 and CDR2 sequences are MNHEY and SVGEGT. There are 13 residues in the CDR3. With V trimmed by 5 bases and J by 6 bases, 4 bases remained unmatched.

The sequences come from PBMCs, collected before treatment. This receptor was identified in a male donor with prostate cancer. The rearrangement uses TRBV6-2 or TRBV6-3 and TRBJ1-5; 7 nucleotides line up with TRBD1. The CDR3 DNA reads TGTGCCAGCAGTGGGGACAGTCCTCAGCCCCAGCATTTT. It codes for CASSGDSPQPQHF.